This T cell receptor beta chain emerged from a study of spatial heterogeneity in lung cancer. About the research overall: Sequence detection consistently recorded a greater number of beta-chain than alpha-chain sequences. Study-wide results and limits: At resection, ubiquitous expanded tumor TCRs appeared in blood more than at follow-up.

To note about this clonotype: The antigen remains unidentified.

Time point: blood at routine non-recurrence follow-up after resection. Whole RNA was taken from tumor, nontumor lung or frozen PBMC; it was then sequenced unsorted. Germline V lookup: CDR1 PRHDT, CDR2 FYEKMQ (reference sequence). The CDR3 is 17 amino acids. The J segment lost 0 bases and the V segment lost 5 bases, leaving 10 bases of the junction unmatched. From the 5' RACE reads, TCRdb called clonotypes with MiXCR, one entry per CDR3 protein. The top ten hold 21% of the sample, which has about 94,000 distinct CDR3 sequences, 19% seen once. This chain connects TRBV13 to TRBJ2-1, with TRBD2 matching 7 bases. This receptor was identified in a male donor with early-stage non-small cell lung cancer. Here the sequenced sample was PBMCs, taken at follow-up. CDR3 amino acids: CASSLGGEGLSYNEQFF. The CDR3 nucleotides are TGTGCCAGCAGCCTGGGAGGGGAGGGGCTCTCCTACAATGAGCAGTTCTTC.